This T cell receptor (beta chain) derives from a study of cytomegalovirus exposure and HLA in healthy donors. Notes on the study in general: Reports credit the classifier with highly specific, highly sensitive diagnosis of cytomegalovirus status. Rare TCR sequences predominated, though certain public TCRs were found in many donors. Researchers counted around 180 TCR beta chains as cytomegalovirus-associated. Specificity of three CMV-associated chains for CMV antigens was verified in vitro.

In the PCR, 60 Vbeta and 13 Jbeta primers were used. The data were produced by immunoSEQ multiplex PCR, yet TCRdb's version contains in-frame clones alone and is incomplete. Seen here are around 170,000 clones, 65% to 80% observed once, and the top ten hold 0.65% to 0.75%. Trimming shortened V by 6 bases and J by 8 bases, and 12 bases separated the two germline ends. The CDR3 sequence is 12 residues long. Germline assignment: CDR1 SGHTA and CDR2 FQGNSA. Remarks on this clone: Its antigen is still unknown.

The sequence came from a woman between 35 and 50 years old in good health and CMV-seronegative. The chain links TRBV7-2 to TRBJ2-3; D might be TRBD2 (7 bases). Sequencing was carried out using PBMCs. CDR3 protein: CASRRGGGTQYF. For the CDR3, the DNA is TGTGCCAGCAGAAGGGGGGGCGGTACGCAGTATTTT.